Reported below is one TCR beta chain. The data belong to a study of blood T cell repertoires in COVID-19. Assay used: immunoSEQ multiplex PCR; TCRdb lists only in-frame clones, some missing. The sample consists of some 66,000 clones, approximately 80% of them appearing once. CDR1 and CDR2 from the germline V gene are MNHEY and SVGAGI. V gave up 4 bases and J gave up 1 base; unmatched junction bases: 3. This CDR3 spans 14 amino acids. The chain links TRBV6-5 to TRBJ1-1; 7 positions match TRBD1. Sequences were obtained from peripheral blood. The clonotype was recovered from a man aged 55-75 years with acute or convalescent COVID-19. Here the CDR3 reads CASSSGTENTEAFF. The CDR3 bases are TGTGCCAGCAGTTCCGGGACAGAGAACACTGAAGCTTTCTTT.